This T cell receptor (beta chain) was documented in a study of blood T cells in healthy people across ages. Study at large: Template switching picked up about one barcoded beta molecule for each two T cells.

Alongside a J-beta primer mix, a sample-barcoded 5' primer served in a second PCR lasting about 6 to 11 cycles. TCRdb redid the calling of the 5' RACE reads with MiXCR, one entry per CDR3 protein. The sample lists 650,000 to 1,000,000 distinct CDR3 sequences; about 37% were seen once. Overall study results and limits: Compared with aged donors, long-lived donors showed fewer expanded clones, suggesting selection. Researchers judged that diversity estimates from one million T cells fell short of true values.

In regard to this clonotype: Its cognate antigen is unknown.

The CDR3 runs to 14 residues. Per the germline V gene, CDR1 is SNHLY and CDR2 is FYNNEI. The receptor's source is a man aged 18-30 years in good health. This rearrangement joins TRBV2 to TRBJ2-5; the D call may be TRBD1 or TRBD2 (5 bases each). The J call may be incorrect, as the DNA end agrees better with TRBJ2-7. The sequenced sample was blood. The CDR3 loop is CASSEGRESYEQYF. Written as DNA, the CDR3 is TGTGCCAGCAGTGAAGGCAGGGAGAGCTACGAGCAGTACTTC.